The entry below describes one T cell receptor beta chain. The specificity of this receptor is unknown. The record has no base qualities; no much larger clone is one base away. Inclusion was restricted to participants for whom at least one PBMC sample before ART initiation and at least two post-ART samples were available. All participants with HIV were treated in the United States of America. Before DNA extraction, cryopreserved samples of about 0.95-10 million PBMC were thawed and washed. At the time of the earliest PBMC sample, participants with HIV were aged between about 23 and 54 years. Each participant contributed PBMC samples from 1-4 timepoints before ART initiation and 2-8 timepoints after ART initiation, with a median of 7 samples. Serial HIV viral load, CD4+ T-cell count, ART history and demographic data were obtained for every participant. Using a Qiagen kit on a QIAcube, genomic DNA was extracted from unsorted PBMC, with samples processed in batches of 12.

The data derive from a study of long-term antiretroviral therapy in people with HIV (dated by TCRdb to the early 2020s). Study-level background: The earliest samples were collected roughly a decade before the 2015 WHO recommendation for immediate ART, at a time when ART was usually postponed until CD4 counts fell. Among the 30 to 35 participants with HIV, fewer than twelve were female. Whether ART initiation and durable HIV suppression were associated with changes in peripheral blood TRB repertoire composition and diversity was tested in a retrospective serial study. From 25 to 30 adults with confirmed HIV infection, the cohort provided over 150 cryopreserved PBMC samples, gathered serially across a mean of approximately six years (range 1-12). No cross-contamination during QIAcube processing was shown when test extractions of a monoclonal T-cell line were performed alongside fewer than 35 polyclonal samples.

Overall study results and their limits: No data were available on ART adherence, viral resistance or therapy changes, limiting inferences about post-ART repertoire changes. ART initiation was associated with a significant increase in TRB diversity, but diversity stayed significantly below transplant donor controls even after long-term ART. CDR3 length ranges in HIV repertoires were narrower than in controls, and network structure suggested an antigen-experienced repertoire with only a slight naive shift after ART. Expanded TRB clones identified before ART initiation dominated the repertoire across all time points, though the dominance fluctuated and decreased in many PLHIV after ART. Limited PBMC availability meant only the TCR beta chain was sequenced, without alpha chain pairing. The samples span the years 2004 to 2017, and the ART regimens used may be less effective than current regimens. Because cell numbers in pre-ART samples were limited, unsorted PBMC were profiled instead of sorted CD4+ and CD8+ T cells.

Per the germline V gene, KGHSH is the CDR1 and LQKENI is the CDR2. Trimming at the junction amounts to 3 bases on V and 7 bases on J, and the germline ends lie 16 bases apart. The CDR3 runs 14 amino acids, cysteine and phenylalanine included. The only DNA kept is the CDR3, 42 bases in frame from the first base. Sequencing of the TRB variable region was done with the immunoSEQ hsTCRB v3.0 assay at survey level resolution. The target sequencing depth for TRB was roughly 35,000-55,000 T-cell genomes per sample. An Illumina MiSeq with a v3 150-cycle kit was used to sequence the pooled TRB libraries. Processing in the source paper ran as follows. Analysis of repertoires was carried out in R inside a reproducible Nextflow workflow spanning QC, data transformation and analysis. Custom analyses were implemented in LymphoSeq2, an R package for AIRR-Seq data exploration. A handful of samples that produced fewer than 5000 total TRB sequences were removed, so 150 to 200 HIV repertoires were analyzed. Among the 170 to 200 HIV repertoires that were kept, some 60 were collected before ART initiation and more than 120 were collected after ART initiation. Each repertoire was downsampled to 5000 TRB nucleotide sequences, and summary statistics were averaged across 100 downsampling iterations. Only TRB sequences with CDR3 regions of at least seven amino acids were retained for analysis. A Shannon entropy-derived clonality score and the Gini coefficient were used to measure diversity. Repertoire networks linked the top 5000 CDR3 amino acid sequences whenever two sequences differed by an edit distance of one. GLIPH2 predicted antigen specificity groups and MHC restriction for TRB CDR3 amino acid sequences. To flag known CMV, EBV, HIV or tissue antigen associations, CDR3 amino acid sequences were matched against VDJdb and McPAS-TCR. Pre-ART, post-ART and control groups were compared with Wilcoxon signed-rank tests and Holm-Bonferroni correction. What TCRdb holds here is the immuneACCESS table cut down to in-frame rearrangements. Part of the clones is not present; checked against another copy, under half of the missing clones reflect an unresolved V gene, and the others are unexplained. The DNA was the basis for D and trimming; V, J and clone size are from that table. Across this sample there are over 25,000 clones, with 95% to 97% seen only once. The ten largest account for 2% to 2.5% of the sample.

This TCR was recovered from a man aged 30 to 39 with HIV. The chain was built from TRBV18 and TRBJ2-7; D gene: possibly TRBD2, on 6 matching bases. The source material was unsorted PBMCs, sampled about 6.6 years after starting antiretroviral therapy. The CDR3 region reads CASSPGRGVGEQYF. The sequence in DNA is TGTGCCAGCTCACCGGGACGCGGGGTTGGGGAGCAGTACTTC. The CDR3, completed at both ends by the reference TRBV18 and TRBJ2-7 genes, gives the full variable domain NAGVMQNPRHLVRRRGQEARLRCSPMKGHSHVYWYRQLPEEGLKFMVYLQKENIIDESGMPKERFSAEFPKEGPSILRIQQVVRGDSAAYFCASSPGRGVGEQYFGPGTRLTVT.